The 9 T cell receptor beta chains below come from one sample, sequenced in a study of T cell repertoires in cytomegalovirus infection. Antigen specificity for these receptors is unknown. From the reads, TCRdb called clonotypes with MiXCR, one entry per CDR3 protein. In the table there are 250,000 to 300,000 distinct CDR3 sequences, 22% of which are singletons. Sample: cultured PBMCs, taken from culture after CMV antigen stimulation. The receptors were gathered from a human donor in good health (CMV status not recorded). Some clones in this sample may be carry-over from other donors' samples.

Only a few counts were recorded for this clonotype. A junction end diverges from the germline sequence, so it may reflect a read error. The chain uses TRBV7-2 and TRBJ2-1; D not resolved. The CDR3 loop spans 15 amino acids. Germline V CDR1 and CDR2: SGHTA, FQGNSA. The CDR3 here is CASNLTRTSYNEQFF. The CDR3 DNA is TGTGCCAGCAACTTAACCCGGACCTCCTACAATGAGCAGTTCTTC. The full variable domain, with the rest looked up from reference TRBV7-2 and TRBJ2-1, is GAGVSQSPSNKVTEKGKDVELRCDPISGHTALYWYRQSLGQGLEFLIYFQGNSAPDKSGLPSDRFSAERTGGSVSTLTIQRTQQEDSAVYLCASNLTRTSYNEQFFGPGTRLTVL.

V is TRBV12-3 or TRBV12-4 and J is TRBJ1-1; 7 bases map to TRBD1. V gave up 7 bases and J gave up 0 bases; unmatched junction bases: 11. There are 16 residues in the CDR3. CDR3 in amino acids: CASTARQGPMNTEAFF. The CDR3, as DNA: TGTGCCAGCACCGCGAGACAGGGACCCATGAACACTGAAGCTTTCTTT.

This clonotype was counted ten times or more. The chain couples TRBV2 to TRBJ1-1; a possible D gene is TRBD1 (5 bases). The CDR3 has 14 residues. The germline V and J ends were trimmed by 1 base and 3 bases, with 9 bases remaining between them. Looked up from germline, CDR1 is SNHLY and CDR2 is FYNNEI. CDR3 loop: CASSEGTKYTEAFF. DNA for the CDR3: TGTGCCAGCAGTGAAGGGACAAAGTACACTGAAGCTTTCTTT.

A word on this clonotype: The CDR3 does not end in the conserved phenylalanine or tryptophan, so this is likely a read error. The chain employs TRBV4-2 and TRBJ2-1; the D gene is possibly TRBD2 (6 bases). Trimming pared 0 bases from V and 6 bases from J, leaving 9 bases between. The V gene's germline CDR1 is LGHNA and CDR2 YNFKEQ. The CDR3 spans 14 residues. CDR3 sequence (DNA): TGTGCCAGCAGCCAAGAGGGGGGATCCAATGAGCAGTTCTCC. Protein sequence: CASSQEGGSNEQFS.

This clonotype was seen more than once but under ten times. The J gene is TRBJ2-5, the V gene TRBV7-9; D gene unclear. Between the trimmed V and J ends, which lost 6 bases and 5 bases, there was a span of 19 bases. The CDR3 loop spans 15 amino acids. Germline V CDR1 and CDR2: SEHNR, FQNEAQ (reference sequence). CDR3 DNA: TGTGCCAGCAGTTTGGGTACTATCGTTCAGGAGACCCAGTACTTC. Translated, it gives CASSLGTIVQETQYF. Complete variable domain (other parts from reference TRBV7-9 and TRBJ2-5): DTGVSQNPRHKITKRGQNVTFRCDPISEHNRLYWYRQTLGQGPEFLTYFQNEAQLEKSRLLSDRFSAERPKGSFSTLEIQRTEQGDSAMYLCASSLGTIVQETQYFGPGTRLLVL.

V gene TRBV7-2 combines with J gene TRBJ2-6; 7 bases are shared with TRBD1. In germline, CDR1 is SGHTA, CDR2 FQGNSA. The CDR3 is 16 residues long. With 2 bases clipped from V and 3 bases from J, the junction kept 4 bases outside the gene matches. CDR3 sequence (DNA): TGTGCCAGCAGCTTACTAGGGGGCGGTGGGGCCAACGTCCTGACTTTC. Amino acid sequence: CASSLLGGGGANVLTF.

This clonotype was counted ten times or more. The CDR3 DNA follows: TGTGCCAGCAGTTACGATCTTTCACCCCTCCACTTT. The encoded protein is CASSYDLSPLHF. The rearrangement links TRBV6-2 or TRBV6-3 to TRBJ1-6; D uncertain. The germline V gene encodes CDR1 MNHEY and CDR2 SVGEGT. The CDR3 is 12 amino acids. V was pared by 2 bases and J by 9 bases, with 5 bases between.

This chain uses TRBV19 with TRBJ1-5; no reliable D call. With 8 bases removed from V and 5 bases from J, the gap between germline ends came to 13 bases. Germline V lookup: CDR1 LNHDA, CDR2 SQIVND (reference sequence). The CDR3 has 13 amino acids. The CDR3, as DNA: TGTGCCAGTCGGAAAGAGGTCGATCAGCCCCAGCATTTT. The encoded protein is CASRKEVDQPQHF.

This clonotype was seen more than once but under ten times. J is TRBJ2-1 and V is TRBV11-2; maybe TRBD1 (5 bases). Germline assignment: CDR1 SGHAT and CDR2 FQNNGV. The CDR3 extends over 17 amino acids. Trimming took off 1 base at V and 3 bases at J, with 16 bases between the two ends. CDR3 loop: CASSLVVRVGIYNEQFF. In DNA, the CDR3 is TGTGCCAGCAGCTTAGTCGTCAGGGTGGGGATCTACAATGAGCAGTTCTTC.